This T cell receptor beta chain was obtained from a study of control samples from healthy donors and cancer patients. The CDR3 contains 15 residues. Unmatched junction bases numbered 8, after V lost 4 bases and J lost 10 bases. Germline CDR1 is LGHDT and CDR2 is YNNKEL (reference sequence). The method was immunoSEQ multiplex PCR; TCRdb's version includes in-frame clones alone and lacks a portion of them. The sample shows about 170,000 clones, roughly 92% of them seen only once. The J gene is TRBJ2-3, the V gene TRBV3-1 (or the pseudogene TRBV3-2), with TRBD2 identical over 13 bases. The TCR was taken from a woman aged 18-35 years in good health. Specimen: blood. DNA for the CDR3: TGTGCCAGCAGCCCCCGGACTAGCGGGAGTAGGGCGCAGTATTTT. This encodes CASSPRTSGSRAQYF.